What follows are 27 T cell receptor beta chains derived from one specimen sequenced in a study of blood T cell repertoires in COVID-19. Assay used: immunoSEQ multiplex PCR; TCRdb lists only in-frame clones, some missing. The sample consists of 60,000 to 90,000 clones, roughly 90% of them appearing once. The material sequenced was peripheral blood. The source is a human donor in a cohort sampled during active COVID-19.

A single count supports this clone. The CDR3, as DNA: TGTGCCAGCAGCCATCCTAGCGGACATGAGCAGTTCTTC. Translated, it gives CASSHPSGHEQFF. This rearrangement joins TRBV3-1 (or the pseudogene TRBV3-2) to TRBJ2-1, with TRBD2 matching over 7 bases. This CDR3 is 13 amino acids long. CDR1 LGHDT and CDR2 YNNKEL come from the germline V gene (reference sequence). Losses at the gene ends were 3 bases for V and 8 bases for J; bases not matched to a gene: 4.

V is TRBV7-9 and J is TRBJ2-1; 7 bases agree with TRBD2. Germline V gene lookup returns CDR1 SEHNR and CDR2 FQNEAQ (reference sequence). The CDR3 has 13 residues. V lost 10 bases, J lost 7 bases, and 10 bases stayed unmatched. The CDR3 protein is CATQRGSGNEQFF. In DNA, the CDR3 is TGTGCCACCCAGAGGGGTAGCGGGAATGAGCAGTTCTTC.

The chain employs TRBV20-1 and TRBJ2-1, with TRBD2 matching 11 bases. The junction had 6 bases not matched to a gene; V was cut back by 3 bases and J by 5 bases. This CDR3 has 15 residues. Germline values: CDR1 DFQATT, CDR2 SNEGSKA (reference sequence). CDR3 region: CSASPLAGGNNEQFF. As DNA, the CDR3 is TGCAGTGCTAGTCCTCTAGCGGGGGGTAACAATGAGCAGTTCTTC.

The V call is TRBV9, the J call TRBJ1-2, with 8 bases lining up with TRBD1. The CDR3 is 14 residues long. With 3 bases clipped from V and 2 bases from J, the junction kept 3 bases outside the gene matches. CDR1 and CDR2 from the germline V gene are SGDLS and YYNGEE. The CDR3 sequence: CASSGGQDNYGYTF. The CDR3 DNA is TGTGCCAGCAGCGGGGGACAGGACAACTATGGCTACACCTTC. The full variable domain, completed using reference TRBV9 and TRBJ1-2, is DSGVTQTPKHLITATGQRVTLRCSPRSGDLSVYWYQQSLDQGLQFLIQYYNGEERAKGNILERFSAQQFPDLHSELNLSSLELGDSALYFCASSGGQDNYGYTFGSGTRLTVV.

This chain uses TRBV7-9 with TRBJ2-2, with a possible D match to TRBD2 (5 bases). Trimming pared 7 bases from V and 1 base from J, leaving 16 bases between. CDR3 size: 16 residues. Germline V lookup: CDR1 SEHNR, CDR2 FQNEAQ (reference sequence). CDR3: CASIIIGVGNTGELFF. CDR3 in DNA: TGTGCCAGCATTATTATCGGGGTAGGGAACACCGGGGAGCTGTTTTTT.

This clone was counted ten times or more. The chain recombines TRBV19 with TRBJ2-7; TRBD1 aligns across 9 bases. After removal of 3 bases from V and 2 bases from J, the junction contained 2 bases not matched to a gene. CDR1 and CDR2 from the germline V gene are LNHDA and SQIVND (reference sequence). CDR3 length: 14 amino acids. CDR3 protein: CASSIYRGPYEQYF. The CDR3 DNA reads as TGTGCCAGTAGTATCTACAGGGGGCCCTACGAGCAGTACTTC.

The chain carries TRBV19 and TRBJ2-5, with 7 positions matching TRBD2. J lost 11 bases, V lost 7 bases, and 16 bases had no gene match. In germline, CDR1 is LNHDA, CDR2 SQIVND (reference sequence). The CDR3 loop spans 14 amino acids. This chain's CDR3 is CASTPGGGASIQYF. The CDR3 nucleotides are TGTGCCAGTACCCCTGGCGGGGGAGCTTCAATACAGTACTTC.

V is TRBV5-1 and J is TRBJ2-7; possibly TRBD2 for D (5 bases). V shed 4 bases and J shed 2 bases, with 19 bases lying between them. This CDR3 is built from 16 residues. Germline V lookup: CDR1 SGHRS, CDR2 YFSETQ. The CDR3 loop is CASSNFDRGSTYEQYF. The CDR3 DNA reads TGCGCCAGCAGCAACTTTGACCGTGGGAGTACCTACGAGCAGTACTTC.

The gene calls are TRBV6-5 and TRBJ1-5; D remains unclear. CDR3 length: 13 residues. Trimming removed 6 bases from V and 0 bases from J, with 6 bases in between. The V gene's germline CDR1 is MNHEY and CDR2 SVGAGI. This CDR3 reads CASRKSSNQPQHF. DNA for the CDR3: TGTGCCAGCAGGAAGAGTAGCAATCAGCCCCAGCATTTT.

The rearrangement joins TRBV12-3 or TRBV12-4 to TRBJ1-4, with TRBD1 as a possible D gene (6 bases). CDR3 length: 13 amino acids. Trimming removed 6 bases at V and 11 bases at J, with 16 bases between. CDR3 nucleotides: TGTGCCAGCAGAGGACGGACAGCCGGGAAACTGTTTTTT. Protein sequence: CASRGRTAGKLFF.

The CDR3 DNA sequence: TGTGCCAGCAGTTCACCGGCGGGGCTTTTTACAGATACGCAGTATTTT. As protein: CASSSPAGLFTDTQYF. The chain carries TRBV6-5 and TRBJ2-3; D possibly corresponds to TRBD2 (6 bases). Germline CDR1 is MNHEY and CDR2 is SVGAGI. The CDR3 totals 16 residues. Trimming shortened V by 4 bases and J by 3 bases, and 17 bases separated the two germline ends.

The genes are TRBV28 and TRBJ2-3; TRBD2 agrees at 10 bases. Trimming cost V 9 bases and J 4 bases; bases outside gene matches: 13. This CDR3 is built from 16 residues. Germline V gives CDR1 MDHEN, CDR2 SYDVKM. The CDR3: CARKEREGGVPDTQYF. CDR3 coding DNA: TGTGCCAGAAAGGAGCGGGAGGGCGGGGTCCCAGATACGCAGTATTTT.

The V gene is TRBV18, the J gene TRBJ1-5, with D possibly matching TRBD1 (5 bases). CDR3 size: 15 residues. Trimming removed 3 bases at V and 6 bases at J, with 15 bases between. Germline V CDR1 and CDR2: KGHSH, LQKENI. Here the CDR3 DNA reads TGTGCCAGCTCACCGATCGACAGCGCTAGTCAGCCCCAGCATTTT. Its translation is CASSPIDSASQPQHF.

The rearrangement joins TRBV19 to TRBJ2-3; TRBD2 matches 14 bases. V lost 5 bases and J lost 1; bases outside the gene matches: 17. Looked up from germline, CDR1 is LNHDA and CDR2 is SQIVND (reference sequence). There are 21 residues in the CDR3. CDR3 in amino acids: CASSPQGLAGAWWGGTDTQYF. In DNA form, the CDR3 reads TGTGCCAGTAGTCCCCAGGGACTAGCGGGGGCATGGTGGGGTGGCACAGATACGCAGTATTTT.

For the CDR3, the DNA is TGTGCCAGCAGTCCGGGACAGGGGATAGGCGAGCAGTACTTC. This translates into CASSPGQGIGEQYF. The rearrangement joins TRBV28 to TRBJ2-7; TRBD1 matches 10 bases. J lost 6 bases, V lost 5 bases, and 7 bases had no gene match. In germline, CDR1 is MDHEN, CDR2 SYDVKM. The CDR3 loop spans 14 amino acids.

The V and J genes are TRBV7-3 and TRBJ2-3, with D possibly TRBD2 on 5 matching bases. This CDR3 spans 13 amino acids. CDR1 and CDR2 (germline): SGHTA, FQGTGA. Deletions cut 4 bases from V and 9 bases from J, with 14 bases between. The CDR3 here is CASSSTGGRTQYF. DNA for the CDR3: TGTGCCAGCAGCTCTACGGGTGGGAGAACGCAGTATTTT.

The genes are TRBV18 and TRBJ2-2, with 9 bases that match TRBD1. The germline V gene encodes CDR1 KGHSH and CDR2 LQKENI. J was trimmed by 0 bases and V by 4 bases; bases with no gene match: 0. The CDR3 loop spans 15 amino acids. The CDR3 DNA reads as TGTGCCAGCTCACGACAGGGGGCGAACACCGGGGAGCTGTTTTTT. This codes for CASSRQGANTGELFF.

Only one count was recorded for this clone. The chain couples TRBV6-5 to TRBJ1-2, with D unresolved. Germline V lookup: CDR1 MNHEY, CDR2 SVGAGI. CDR3 length equals 14 residues. Trimming left V 6 bases short and J 6 bases short, with 17 bases between. CDR3 sequence reads: CASSRGGRRDGYTF. The CDR3 DNA follows: TGTGCCAGCAGCCGGGGAGGGCGGAGGGATGGCTACACCTTC.

In DNA form, the CDR3 reads TGCGCCAGCAGCTTGAAACAAGACACTGAAGCTTTCTTT. This encodes CASSLKQDTEAFF. The chain employs TRBV5-1 and TRBJ1-1; D uncertain. CDR3 size: 13 residues. V gave up 1 base and J gave up 3 bases, with 7 bases separating them. The germline V gene has CDR1 SGHRS and CDR2 YFSETQ.

The gene calls are TRBV30 and TRBJ1-3; TRBD1 matches 7 bases. The V and J ends lost 3 bases and 0 bases, in that order; junction bases with no gene match: 8. Germline V gene data show CDR1 as GTSNPN and CDR2 as SVGIG (reference sequence). This CDR3 is 16 amino acids long. The CDR3 loop is CAWRTAGTASGNTIYF. The CDR3 bases are TGTGCCTGGAGGACGGCAGGGACAGCCTCTGGAAACACCATATATTTT.

The V gene is TRBV4-2, the J gene TRBJ1-1, with 8 positions matching TRBD1. Germline CDR1 and CDR2: LGHNA and YNFKEQ. The CDR3 sequence is 15 residues long. The trim removed 3 bases at V and 4 bases at J, leaving 7 bases unmatched. In DNA form, the CDR3 reads TGTGCCAGCAGCCACGACCCGGGACAGGCCACTGAAGCTTTCTTT. Amino acids: CASSHDPGQATEAFF.

The chain joins TRBV9 to TRBJ2-7; 7 bases agree with TRBD1. The CDR3 contains 14 residues. V lost 3 bases and J lost 1; bases outside the gene matches: 4. From germline, CDR1 is SGDLS and CDR2 YYNGEE. CDR3 loop: CASSEGQMSYEQYF. In DNA, the CDR3 is TGTGCCAGCAGCGAGGGACAGATGTCCTACGAGCAGTACTTC.

The CDR3 coding sequence is TGTGCCACCAGTGACCCTCGGCCGGGGAATAGGAAGACCCAGTACTTC. Residues: CATSDPRPGNRKTQYF. The chain links TRBV24-1 to TRBJ2-5; D possibly corresponds to TRBD2 (5 bases). The germline gives CDR1 KGHDR, CDR2 SFDVKD. V lost 4 bases to trimming and J lost 6 bases, with 20 bases between them. This CDR3 region has 16 residues.

This clone was observed a single time. The CDR3 sequence: CASSQALGRGLETQYF. In DNA form, the CDR3 reads TGCGCCAGCAGCCAAGCCCTGGGGCGGGGGTTAGAGACCCAGTACTTC. This chain joins TRBV4-3 and TRBJ2-5; 7 bases match TRBD2. Germline CDR1 reads LGHNA; CDR2 reads YSLEER. J gave up 4 bases and V 1 base, and 9 bases lay outside the gene matches. The CDR3 consists of 16 residues.

This chain links TRBV11-2 with TRBJ2-7; 7 positions match TRBD1. Germline CDR1 is SGHAT and CDR2 is FQNNGV. The CDR3 covers 13 residues. The V and J ends lost 2 bases and 3 bases, in that order; junction bases with no gene match: 1. Here the CDR3 DNA reads TGTGCCAGCAGCTTAAGGACAGGCTACGAGCAGTACTTC. Its protein is CASSLRTGYEQYF.

This clone was detected a few times. The chain uses TRBV10-3 and TRBJ2-2; D is perhaps TRBD1 (5 bases). The length of the CDR3 is 16 residues. Trimming shortened V by 0 bases and J by 4 bases, and 12 bases separated the two germline ends. Looked up from germline, CDR1 is ENHRY and CDR2 is SYGVKD. CDR3 sequence (DNA): TGTGCCATCAGTGAGTCGATGCAGGGCCCCACCGGGGAGCTGTTTTTT. Translation gives CAISESMQGPTGELFF.

The V call is TRBV11-2, the J call TRBJ1-2; maybe TRBD1 (5 bases). Trimming removed 1 base from V and 7 bases from J, with 19 bases in between. CDR1 SGHAT and CDR2 FQNNGV come from the germline V gene. The CDR3 contains 16 residues. CDR3 coding DNA: TGTGCCAGCAGCTTAGTGGGGGGATTGGTATCGAGTGGCTACACCTTC. Translation gives CASSLVGGLVSSGYTF.